The rows below give T cell receptor beta chains drawn from one sample of a study of blood T cell repertoires in COVID-19. TCRdb's table, derived via immunoSEQ multiplex PCR, lists solely in-frame clones and lacks some. The data show about 110,000 clones, with around 83% seen just once and more than 3.5% held by the top ten. Sequencing was done on a sample of peripheral blood. The source is an older woman with acute or convalescent COVID-19. The CDR3 runs from the conserved cysteine through the conserved F or W. D genes are given only for firm matches. Some rows mark clone size as missing; the rest say once, few, many or name a class of expanded clone.

V	size	J	D	DNA	CDR3
TRBV11-2	.	TRBJ2-5	TRBD2	TGTGCCAGCAGCTTAGGATTTGCGGGAGGAGTAGGAGAGACCCAGTACTTC	CASSLGFAGGVGETQYF
TRBV29-1	.	TRBJ2-2	TRBD1	TGCAGCGGACAGGGGAACGGGGAGCTGTTTTTT	CSGQGNGELFF
TRBV7-2	.	TRBJ2-3	.	TGTGCCAGCGATCGGACAGATACGCAGTATTTT	CASDRTDTQYF
TRBV3-1/TRBV3-2	.	TRBJ1-4	TRBD1	TGTGCCAGCAGCCAAGACGTGAGGGACAGGGAGGAAAAACTGTTTTTT	CASSQDVRDREEKLFF
TRBV14	.	TRBJ1-5	.	TGTGCCAGCAGCCAACAGGGGAGCAATCAGCCCCAGCATTTT	CASSQQGSNQPQHF
TRBV27	.	TRBJ1-2	.	TGTGCCAGCAGTTCCTCTATCGGTGGCTACACCTTC	CASSSSIGGYTF
TRBV24-1	.	TRBJ1-4	.	TGTGCCACCAGTGAGGTAGCAGCAACTAATGAAAAACTGTTTTTT	CATSEVAATNEKLFF
TRBV7-6	.	TRBJ2-1	TRBD1	TGTGCCAGCAGCCCCAAGGTCAGGGAGAGACAGGGGCCGGGGGATGAGCAGTTCTTC	CASSPKVRERQGPGDEQFF
TRBV7-8	.	TRBJ2-3	TRBD1	TGTGCCAGCCGGGACAGGGGCACAGATACGCAGTATTTT	CASRDRGTDTQYF
TRBV5-1	once	TRBJ2-1	.	TGCGCCAGCAGCTTAGCTGCGGGACAGACCAATGAGCAGTTCTTC	CASSLAAGQTNEQFF
TRBV18	.	TRBJ2-4	.	TGTGCCAGCTCACCTGACAGGACCTTAGCCAAAAACATTCAGTACTTC	CASSPDRTLAKNIQYF
TRBV19	few	TRBJ2-3	.	TGTGCCAGTAGTGCGGGACAGTCCCGGCGACACACAGATACGCAGTATTTT	CASSAGQSRRHTDTQYF
TRBV9	.	TRBJ2-3	TRBD2	TGTGCCAGCAGCGTAGCCTCGGGACTAGCGGGGGGGCTGATGCCAGATACGCAGTATTTT	CASSVASGLAGGLMPDTQYF
TRBV28	.	TRBJ1-5	TRBD1	TGTGCCAGCAGTTTAAACAGGGGTCACAATCAGCCCCAGCATTTT	CASSLNRGHNQPQHF
TRBV20-1	.	TRBJ1-1	.	TGCAGTGCTAGTCCCGCCCTCAGAAACACTGAAGCTTTCTTT	CSASPALRNTEAFF
TRBV12-1	.	TRBJ2-5	.	TGTGCCAGCAGCTTTGTAAGTGTGGGGAGGTTCGGGGAGACCCAGTACTTC	CASSFVSVGRFGETQYF
TRBV6-5	.	TRBJ1-5	.	TGTGCCAGCAGGACCCTCGGGAGTCCGAGGAAACCCCAGCATTTT	CASRTLGSPRKPQHF
TRBV19	.	TRBJ1-5	TRBD1	TGTGCCAGTAGTAGGACAGGGTATCATCATCAGCCCCAGCATTTT	CASSRTGYHHQPQHF
TRBV18	.	TRBJ2-5	.	TGTGCCAGCTCACCCGGGGGAGTCGGGAAGACCCAGTACTTC	CASSPGGVGKTQYF
TRBV29-1	.	TRBJ1-2	.	TGCAGCGTGGCTGGGGGGTCTAACTATGGCTACACCTTC	CSVAGGSNYGYTF
TRBV4-3	.	TRBJ1-5	.	TGCGCCAGCAGCCAAGATAGGGAGTATCAGCCCCAGCATTTT	CASSQDREYQPQHF
TRBV10-3	.	TRBJ2-3	TRBD2	TGTGCCATCAGTCCCGGGACTAGCGGGACCACAGATACGCAGTATTTT	CAISPGTSGTTDTQYF
TRBV6-5	.	TRBJ1-1	TRBD1	TGTGCCAGCAGTTTAAGACAGGGGTTCACTGAAGCTTTCTTT	CASSLRQGFTEAFF
TRBV12-3/TRBV12-4	.	TRBJ2-3	.	TGTGCCAGCAGTCCGGACTCTAACACGCAGTATTTT	CASSPDSNTQYF
TRBV25-1	.	TRBJ2-5	.	TGTGCCAGCAGTCAGCCCAGGGTCCAAGAGACCCAGTACTTC	CASSQPRVQETQYF
TRBV9	.	TRBJ1-2	.	TGTGCCAGCACCCCTGCCCCGGGGGTGGGTAGCTATGGCTACACCTTC	CASTPAPGVGSYGYTF
TRBV28	.	TRBJ2-4	TRBD1	TGTGCCAGCAAATCAAAGGGGGCGGCCAACCAAAGGAACATTCAGTACTTC	CASKSKGAANQRNIQYF
TRBV9	once	TRBJ1-4	TRBD1	TGTGCCAGCAGCGTAGAGACAGGGGGACGGGAAAAACTGTTTTTT	CASSVETGGREKLFF
TRBV23-1	.	TRBJ1-2	TRBD1	TGCGCCAGCAGTCAAAACCCCCCGGAATACAGGGGCGGGAATGGCTACACCTTC	CASSQNPPEYRGGNGYTF
TRBV3-1/TRBV3-2	.	TRBJ1-1	.	TGTGCCAGCAGCCAAGAGGCACAAGCCAGGAAACCCATGGGAGCTTTCTTT	CASSQEAQARKPMGAFF
TRBV19	few	TRBJ1-1	.	TGTGCCAGTAGTGCCGGGAGGACTGAAGCTTTCTTT	CASSAGRTEAFF
TRBV19	.	TRBJ1-1	.	TGTGCCAGTAGACACACAGCGAACACTGAAGCTTTCTTT	CASRHTANTEAFF
TRBV28	.	TRBJ1-2	.	TGTGCCAGCACTTCCTCCGGTGGTCCTAACTATGGCTACACCTTC	CASTSSGGPNYGYTF
TRBV27	.	TRBJ1-5	TRBD1	TGTGCCTCCAAGGGGGCTTGGGGCAATCAGCCCCAGCATTTT	CASKGAWGNQPQHF
TRBV4-1	.	TRBJ1-4	.	TGCGCCAGCAGCCACGACCCTCCCGCGACTGAGGAAAAACTGTTTTTT	CASSHDPPATEEKLFF
TRBV3-1/TRBV3-2	.	TRBJ2-5	.	TGTGCCAGCAGCCAAGCCGGACACCCGCAAGAGACCCAGTACTTC	CASSQAGHPQETQYF
TRBV19	.	TRBJ1-1	.	TGTGCCAGTAGTATCTGGGACTTGAACACTGAAGCTTTCTTT	CASSIWDLNTEAFF
TRBV7-9	once	TRBJ1-5	.	TGTGCCAGCAGCTTAGGACAGGTTGGTAATCAGCCCCAGCATTTT	CASSLGQVGNQPQHF
TRBV4-2	.	TRBJ2-1	TRBD1	TGTGCCAGCAGCCACACAGGGGGCACATACAATGAGCAGTTCTTC	CASSHTGGTYNEQFF
TRBV2	.	TRBJ1-1	.	TGTGCCAGCATTACTAGCCTACCCGGCACTGAAGCTTTCTTT	CASITSLPGTEAFF
TRBV2	.	TRBJ2-7	TRBD2	TGTGCCAGCAGACTAGCGGGAGACACCGTTTACATGCAGTACTTC	CASRLAGDTVYMQYF
TRBV7-9	.	TRBJ2-3	TRBD1	TGTGCCAGCAGCTTCGGGACAGGAGACACAGATACGCAGTATTTT	CASSFGTGDTDTQYF
TRBV4-3	.	TRBJ2-6	.	TGCGCCAGCAGCCAAGAGCACGCCCACAGGGGGGCCAACGTCCTGACTTTC	CASSQEHAHRGANVLTF
TRBV6-1	.	TRBJ2-3	.	TGTGCCAGCAGTGAAAGCGCCGGGTTTCGGTATACGCAGTATTTT	CASSESAGFRYTQYF
TRBV10-3	.	TRBJ1-1	TRBD1	TGTGCCATCAGTGGCGGGACAGCTGAAGCTTTCTTT	CAISGGTAEAFF
TRBV2	.	TRBJ2-4	.	TGTGCCAGCAGTGATCAGGGCACCGGGCGGGCCAAAAACATTCAGTACTTC	CASSDQGTGRAKNIQYF
TRBV7-2	.	TRBJ2-1	TRBD2	TGTGCCAGCAGCTTCCGGCCTAGCGGGGTCCGTTACAATGAGCAGTTCTTC	CASSFRPSGVRYNEQFF
TRBV5-1	.	TRBJ1-1	.	TGCGCCAGCAGCTTGAGAGGGCTCTCCACTGAAGCTTTCTTT	CASSLRGLSTEAFF
TRBV2	once	TRBJ2-7	TRBD1	TGTGCCAGCAGCCTAGAGACAGGGATGGCCTACGAGCAGTACTTC	CASSLETGMAYEQYF
TRBV7-2	.	TRBJ1-3	.	TGTGCCAGCAGCTTAGATGTGTCTATTGGCACCATATATTTT	CASSLDVSIGTIYF
TRBV7-6	medium-sized	TRBJ2-3	.	TGTGCCAGCAGCTTATTTCCCAGCGGGACAGGTACAGATACGCAGTATTTT	CASSLFPSGTGTDTQYF
TRBV4-3	.	TRBJ1-2	.	TGCGCCAGCAGCCAAGGAATCGGGGGCTACACCTTC	CASSQGIGGYTF
TRBV29-1	.	TRBJ1-1	.	TGCAGCGCGCAAGGGGTGGCTGAAGCTTTCTTT	CSAQGVAEAFF
TRBV7-9	.	TRBJ2-3	TRBD2	TGTGCCAGCAGCGTTGCTGGGGGACTAGCGGGCACAGATACGCAGTATTTT	CASSVAGGLAGTDTQYF
TRBV15	.	TRBJ1-3	TRBD1	TGTGCCACCAGCAGAGATCTTGGAGGGGGCGGGAACACCATATATTTT	CATSRDLGGGGNTIYF
TRBV2	.	TRBJ2-5	TRBD1	TGTGCCAGCGTGACCGGACAGGGGGTCCAAGAGACCCAGTACTTC	CASVTGQGVQETQYF
TRBV4-1	.	TRBJ2-1	.	TGCGCCAGCAGCCCCGGGGGAAATGAGCAGTTCTTC	CASSPGGNEQFF
TRBV19	once	TRBJ1-6	TRBD1	TGTGCCAGTAGTGTGGGACAGGCAGATAATTCACCCCTCCACTTT	CASSVGQADNSPLHF